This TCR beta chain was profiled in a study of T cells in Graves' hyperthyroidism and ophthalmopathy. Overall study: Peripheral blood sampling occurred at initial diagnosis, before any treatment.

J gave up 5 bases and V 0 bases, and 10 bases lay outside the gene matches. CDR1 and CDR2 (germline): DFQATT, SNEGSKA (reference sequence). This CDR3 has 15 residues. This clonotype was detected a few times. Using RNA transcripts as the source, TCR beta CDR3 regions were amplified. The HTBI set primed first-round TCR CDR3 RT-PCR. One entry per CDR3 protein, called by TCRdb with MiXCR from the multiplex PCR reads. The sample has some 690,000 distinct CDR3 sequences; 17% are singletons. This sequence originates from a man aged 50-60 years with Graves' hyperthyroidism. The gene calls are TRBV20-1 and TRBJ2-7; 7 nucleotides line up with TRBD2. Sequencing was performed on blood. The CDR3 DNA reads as TGCAGTGCTAGAGATCTGCTAGCGGAAAAAAACGAGCAGTACTTC. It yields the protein CSARDLLAEKNEQYF.